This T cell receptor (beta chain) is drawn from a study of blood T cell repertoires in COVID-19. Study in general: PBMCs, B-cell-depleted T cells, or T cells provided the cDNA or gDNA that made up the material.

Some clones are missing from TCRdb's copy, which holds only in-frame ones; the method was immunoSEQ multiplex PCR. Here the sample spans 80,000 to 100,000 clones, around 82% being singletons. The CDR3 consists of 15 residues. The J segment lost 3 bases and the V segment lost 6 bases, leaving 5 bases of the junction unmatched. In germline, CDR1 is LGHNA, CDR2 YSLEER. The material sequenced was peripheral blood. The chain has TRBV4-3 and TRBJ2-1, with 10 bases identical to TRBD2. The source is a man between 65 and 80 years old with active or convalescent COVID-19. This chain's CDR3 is CASSLTSGNYNEQFF. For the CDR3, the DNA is TGCGCCAGCAGTCTTACTAGCGGGAACTACAATGAGCAGTTCTTC.